This TCR beta chain comes out of a study of T cell repertoires in cytomegalovirus infection. TCRdb redid the calling of the reads with MiXCR, one entry per CDR3 protein. The sample yields about half a million distinct CDR3 sequences, about 33% seen once. Notes on this clonotype: No antigen is known for it.

V was shortened by 4 bases and J by 8 bases, with 12 bases between the two germline ends. CDR3 size: 12 residues. Per germline, CDR1 SGHNT and CDR2 YYREEE (reference sequence). Study outcomes and limitations: HLA-C-restricted, CMV-specific TCR beta clonotypes were dominant ex vivo.

The V and J genes are TRBV5-4 and TRBJ2-5; D not certain. The receptor was isolated from a human donor in good health (CMV status not recorded). Some clones in this sample may be carry-over from other donors' samples. The source material was cultured PBMCs, sampled from culture after CMV antigen stimulation. The CDR3 is CASSIVRETQYF. For the CDR3, the DNA is TGTGCCAGCAGCATAGTAAGAGAAACCCAGTACTTC.